This TCR beta chain derives from a study of T cells in Graves' hyperthyroidism and ophthalmopathy. On the study more broadly: Peripheral blood specimens were obtained at initial diagnosis, prior to any treatment.

The source material, RNA transcripts, was used to amplify TCR beta CDR3 regions. Researchers ran a first-round RT-PCR on the TCR CDR3 using the HTBI primer set. One entry per CDR3 protein, called by TCRdb with MiXCR from the multiplex PCR reads. The sample carries a few hundred thousand distinct CDR3 sequences, 21% recorded once. Study-wide results and caveats: Patients with ophthalmopathy were separated from those with stable hyperthyroidism by a 13 V-J model. Blood shared most expanded thyroid clonotypes above 0.001.

The germline CDR1 and CDR2 sequences are SGHDT and YYEEEE. V dropped 0 bases and J dropped 2 bases, with 6 bases sitting between them. This CDR3 region has 14 residues. Notes on this clonotype: Its matching antigen is unknown.

Specimen: blood. The clonotype comes from a woman between 50 and 59 years old with Graves' hyperthyroidism. This chain uses TRBV5-6 with TRBJ2-4; unclear D gene. CDR3 coding DNA: TGTGCCAGCAGCTTGGGGAGCTCCAAAAACATTCAGTACTTC. Protein sequence: CASSLGSSKNIQYF.